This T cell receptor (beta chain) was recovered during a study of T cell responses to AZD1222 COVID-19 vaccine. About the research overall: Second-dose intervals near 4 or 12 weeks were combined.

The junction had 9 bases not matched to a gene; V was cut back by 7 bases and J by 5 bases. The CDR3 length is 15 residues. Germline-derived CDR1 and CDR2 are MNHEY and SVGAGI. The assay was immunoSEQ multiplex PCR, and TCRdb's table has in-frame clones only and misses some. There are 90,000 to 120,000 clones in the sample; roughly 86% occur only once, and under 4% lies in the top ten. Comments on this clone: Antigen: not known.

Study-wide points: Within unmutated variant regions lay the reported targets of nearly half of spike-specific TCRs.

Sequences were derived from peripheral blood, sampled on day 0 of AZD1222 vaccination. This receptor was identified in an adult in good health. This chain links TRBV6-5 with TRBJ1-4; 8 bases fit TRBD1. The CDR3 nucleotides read TGTGCCAGCACCACTTTAGCAGGGGGCAATGAAAAACTGTTTTTT. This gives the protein CASTTLAGGNEKLFF.